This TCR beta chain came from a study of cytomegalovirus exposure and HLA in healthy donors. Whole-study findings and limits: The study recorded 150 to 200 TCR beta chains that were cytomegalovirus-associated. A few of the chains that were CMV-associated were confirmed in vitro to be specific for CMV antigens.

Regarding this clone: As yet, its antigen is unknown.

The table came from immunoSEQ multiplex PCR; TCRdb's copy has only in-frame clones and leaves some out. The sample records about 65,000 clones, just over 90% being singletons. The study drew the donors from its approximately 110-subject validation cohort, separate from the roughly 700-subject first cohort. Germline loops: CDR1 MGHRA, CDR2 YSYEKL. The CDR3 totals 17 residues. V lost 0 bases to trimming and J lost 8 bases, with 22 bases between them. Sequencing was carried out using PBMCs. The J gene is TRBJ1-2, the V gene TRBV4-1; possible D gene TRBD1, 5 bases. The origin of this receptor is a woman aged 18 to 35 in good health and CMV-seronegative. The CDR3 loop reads CASSQDYTMRGPGGYTF. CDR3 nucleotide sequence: TGCGCCAGCAGCCAAGATTATACTATGCGGGGACCCGGAGGCTACACCTTC.